This TCR beta chain was recovered during a study of T cells in localized non-small cell lung cancer. This clone was seen a handful of times. V lost 1 base to trimming and J lost 5 bases, with 11 bases between them. The CDR3 has 14 residues. Germline values: CDR1 SGHRS, CDR2 YFSETQ. The protocol was immunoSEQ multiplex PCR, while the TCRdb copy is restricted to in-frame clones and leaves out a portion. The sample shows 100,000 to 150,000 clones, 80% to 90% of them seen only once. This specimen consisted of peripheral blood, obtained before any cancer treatment. V usage is TRBV5-1 and J usage is TRBJ2-3; no clear D. This clonotype originated in a female donor at least 60 years old with stage I lung adenocarcinoma. CDR3: CASSLRPSGDTQYF. In DNA, the CDR3 is TGCGCCAGCAGCTTGAGACCATCAGGAGATACGCAGTATTTT.